This TCR beta chain was retrieved from a study of early stage breast cancer tumors (TCRdb year 2017). A note on the overall study: Of the roughly 17 invasive breast tumors, approximately 11 were found to be estrogen receptor-positive, progesterone receptor-positive and HER2-negative. Of the approximately twelve ER+/PR+/HER2- tumors, eight were classified as invasive ductal carcinomas and four as invasive lobular carcinomas. On average, each sample had about 10-fold read coverage. Across all samples, a few million templates representing roughly 1,100,000 unique clonotypes were detected. The investigation overall reported the following: Because the cohort was small, a breakdown by tumor subtype could not be done. Enriched TCRB sequences shared across patients were found to be mostly commonly generated sequences that were unlikely to play an important role in the tumor microenvironment. Roughly 2.5-fold higher T cell density and higher clonality were observed in tumors than in adjacent normal breast tissue. Chain pairing and functional markers such as CD4, CD8 and FOXP3 were missed by bulk genomic DNA sequencing of unsorted cells. Greater similarity was observed between blood and normal breast repertoires than between blood and tumor repertoires, and tumor was distinguished from normal in about 90% of the 16 patients when each tissue was compared with blood.

Concerning this clone itself: The antigen this receptor binds is unknown. No base-level quality is on record; no much larger clone is a single base apart.

Two independent genomic DNA replicates were amplified for each sample, with roughly 0.5 ug used for blood and approximately 1.5 ug for tumor or normal breast. TCRB sequencing of genomic DNA was carried out with the ImmunoSeq Intro kit according to the manufacturer's instructions. For absolute quantification, the roughly 33-cycle multiplex PCR included proprietary primers along with spike-in control sequences. Single-end 150-bp reads were used to sequence an 87-bp fragment spanning the CDR3 and the flanking V and J genes. Seven samples, with two replicates for each sample, were multiplexed per lane of an Illumina MiSeq using version 3.0 chemistry. Turning to the authors' computational methods: Raw data were processed with the vendor's proprietary pipeline, and both replicates were merged into a single result per sample. A clonotype was defined as productive rearrangements that share the same V-gene family, CDR3 amino acid sequence and J-gene segment. Clonality was calculated as 1 minus the normalized Shannon entropy (Pielou evenness) of TCRB abundances. To estimate T cell density, the total number of templates was divided by the input cell count, which was inferred from how much DNA went in. Recon with default parameters was used to estimate total repertoire diversity and clonality. A clonotype was considered tumor-enriched if its abundance in tumor exceeded 0.1% and was at least 32-fold higher than its abundance in normal breast. Not all clones reach the TCRdb copy of this immuneACCESS table, which keeps in-frame sequences only. Checked studies attribute under half of the gap to unresolved V genes and leave the rest unexplained. D and trimming come from the DNA, and the V and J calls and clone size come from that table. Counted in this sample were 13,000 to 15,000 clones; 65% to 85% of them appeared once. Over 4.5% of the sample belongs to the ten largest clones.

According to the germline V gene, CDR1 reads SGHDT and CDR2 reads YYEEEE. V is pared back by 2 bases and J by 1 base, with 14 bases lying between the germline termini. There are 16 amino acids in the CDR3, from cysteine to phenylalanine inclusive. The sequence is cut down to CDR3 DNA, 48 bases in frame from base 1. Adjacent normal breast tissue was collected roughly 1.8-4 cm away from the tumor, rinsed in PBS and stored in prechilled RNAlater. Because normal breast tissue has high lipid content and low cell density, getting sufficient DNA from normal breast tissue often required 100-300 mg of tissue. The study profiled bulk TCR beta-chain repertoires in matched peripheral blood, tumor and adjacent normal breast tissue taken from about 15 patients with early-stage breast cancer. Genomic DNA was extracted with the Qiagen AllPrep DNA/RNA Mini kit.

This sequence was found in a person aged 25 to 39 with breast cancer. The sequenced material came from normal breast tissue next to the tumor. This chain is built from TRBV5-6 and TRBJ2-3; too little of a D gene remains to name it. The CDR3 amino acid sequence is: CASSFVLSARTDTQYF. Here is the DNA: TGTGCCAGCAGCTTTGTGCTGTCGGCTCGCACAGATACGCAGTATTTT.